Reported below is one TCR beta chain. The sample is drawn from a study of shared clonotypes between healthy human individuals. TCRdb's copy holds only in-frame clones and misses some; the assay was immunoSEQ multiplex PCR. Here the sample spans 550,000 to 600,000 clones, roughly four fifths being singletons. The V end was cut by 4 bases, the J end by 4 bases, with 7 bases between. The CDR3 totals 12 residues. Germline-derived CDR1 and CDR2 are SGHDN and FVKESK. Sequenced material: PBMCs. This receptor was identified in a woman aged 40-49 years in good health. Some clones in this sample may be carry-over from other donors' samples. The chain links TRBV14 to TRBJ1-2; D is unresolved. CDR3 nucleotide sequence: TGTGCCAGCAGCCCACGATCCTATGGCTACACCTTC. Amino acid sequence: CASSPRSYGYTF. The variable domain in full, completed from reference TRBV14 and TRBJ1-2, reads EAGVTQFPSHSVIEKGQTVTLRCDPISGHDNLYWYRRVMGKEIKFLLHFVKESKQDESGMPNNRFLAERTGGTYSTLKVQPAELEDSGVYFCASSPRSYGYTFGSGTRLTVV.